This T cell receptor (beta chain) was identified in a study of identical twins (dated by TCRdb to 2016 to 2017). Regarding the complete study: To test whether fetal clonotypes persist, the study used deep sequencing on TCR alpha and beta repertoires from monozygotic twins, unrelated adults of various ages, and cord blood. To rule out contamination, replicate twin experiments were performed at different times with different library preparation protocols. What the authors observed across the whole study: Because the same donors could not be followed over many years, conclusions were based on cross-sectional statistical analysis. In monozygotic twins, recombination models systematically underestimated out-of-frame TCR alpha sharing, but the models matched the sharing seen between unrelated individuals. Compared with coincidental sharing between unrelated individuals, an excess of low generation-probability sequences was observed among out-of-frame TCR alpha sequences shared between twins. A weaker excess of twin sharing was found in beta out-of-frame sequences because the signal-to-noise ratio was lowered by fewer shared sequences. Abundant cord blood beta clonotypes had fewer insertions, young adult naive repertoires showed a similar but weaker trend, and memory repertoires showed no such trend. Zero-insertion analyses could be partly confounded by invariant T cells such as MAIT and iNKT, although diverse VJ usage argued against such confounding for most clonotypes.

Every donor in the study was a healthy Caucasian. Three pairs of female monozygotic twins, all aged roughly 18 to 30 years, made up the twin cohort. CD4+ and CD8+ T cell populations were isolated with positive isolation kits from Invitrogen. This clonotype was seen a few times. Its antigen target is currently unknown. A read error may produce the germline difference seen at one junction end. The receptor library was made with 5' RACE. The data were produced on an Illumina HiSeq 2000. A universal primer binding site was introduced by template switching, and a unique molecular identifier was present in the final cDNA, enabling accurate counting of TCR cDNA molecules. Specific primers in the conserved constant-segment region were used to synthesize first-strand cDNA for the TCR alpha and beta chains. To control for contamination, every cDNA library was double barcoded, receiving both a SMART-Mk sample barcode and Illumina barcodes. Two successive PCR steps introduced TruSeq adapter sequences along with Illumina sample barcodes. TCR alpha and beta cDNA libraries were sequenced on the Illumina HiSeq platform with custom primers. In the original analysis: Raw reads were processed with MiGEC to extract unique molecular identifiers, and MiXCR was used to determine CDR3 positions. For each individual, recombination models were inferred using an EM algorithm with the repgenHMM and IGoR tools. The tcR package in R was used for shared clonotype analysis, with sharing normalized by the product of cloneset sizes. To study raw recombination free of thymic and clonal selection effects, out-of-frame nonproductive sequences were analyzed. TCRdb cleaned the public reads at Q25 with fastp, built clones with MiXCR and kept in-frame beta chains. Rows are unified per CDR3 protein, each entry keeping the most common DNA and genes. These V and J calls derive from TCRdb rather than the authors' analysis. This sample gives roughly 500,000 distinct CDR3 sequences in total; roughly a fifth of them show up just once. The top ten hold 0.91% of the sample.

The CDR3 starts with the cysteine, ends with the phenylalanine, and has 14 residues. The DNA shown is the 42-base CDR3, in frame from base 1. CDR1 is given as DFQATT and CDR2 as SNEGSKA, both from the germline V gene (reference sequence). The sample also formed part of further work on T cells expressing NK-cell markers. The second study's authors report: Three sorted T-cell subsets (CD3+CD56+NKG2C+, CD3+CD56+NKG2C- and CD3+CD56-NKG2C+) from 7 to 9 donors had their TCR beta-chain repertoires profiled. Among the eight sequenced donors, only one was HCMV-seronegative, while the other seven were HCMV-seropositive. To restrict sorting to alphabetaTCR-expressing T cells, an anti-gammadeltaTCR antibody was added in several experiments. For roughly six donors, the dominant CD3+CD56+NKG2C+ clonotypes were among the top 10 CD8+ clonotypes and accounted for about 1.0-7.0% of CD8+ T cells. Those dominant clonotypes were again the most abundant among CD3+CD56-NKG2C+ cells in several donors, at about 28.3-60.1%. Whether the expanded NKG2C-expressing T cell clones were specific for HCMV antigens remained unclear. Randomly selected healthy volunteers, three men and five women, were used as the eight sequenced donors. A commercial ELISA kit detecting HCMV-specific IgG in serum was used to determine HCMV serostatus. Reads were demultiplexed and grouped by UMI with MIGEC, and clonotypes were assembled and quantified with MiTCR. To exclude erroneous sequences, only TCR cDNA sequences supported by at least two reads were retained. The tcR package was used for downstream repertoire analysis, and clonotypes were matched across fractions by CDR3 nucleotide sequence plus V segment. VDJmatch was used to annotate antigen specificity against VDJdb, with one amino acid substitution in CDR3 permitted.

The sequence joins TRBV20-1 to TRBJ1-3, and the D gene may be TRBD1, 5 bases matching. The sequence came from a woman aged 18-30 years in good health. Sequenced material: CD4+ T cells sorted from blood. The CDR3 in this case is CSAPDTNSGNTTYF. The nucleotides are TGCAGTGCTCCGGACACTAACTCTGGAAACACCACATATTTT.